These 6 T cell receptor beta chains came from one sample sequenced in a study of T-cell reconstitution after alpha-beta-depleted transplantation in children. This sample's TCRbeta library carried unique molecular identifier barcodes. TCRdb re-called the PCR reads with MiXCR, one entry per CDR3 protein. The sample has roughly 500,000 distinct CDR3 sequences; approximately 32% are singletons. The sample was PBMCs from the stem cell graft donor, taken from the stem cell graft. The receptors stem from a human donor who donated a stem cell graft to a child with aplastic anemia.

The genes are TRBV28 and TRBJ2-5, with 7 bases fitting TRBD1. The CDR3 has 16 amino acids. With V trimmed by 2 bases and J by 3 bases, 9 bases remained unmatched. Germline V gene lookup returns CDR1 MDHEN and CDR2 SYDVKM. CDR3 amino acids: CASSLDRERVEETQYF. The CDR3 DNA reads TGTGCCAGCAGTTTAGACAGGGAACGGGTGGAAGAGACCCAGTACTTC.

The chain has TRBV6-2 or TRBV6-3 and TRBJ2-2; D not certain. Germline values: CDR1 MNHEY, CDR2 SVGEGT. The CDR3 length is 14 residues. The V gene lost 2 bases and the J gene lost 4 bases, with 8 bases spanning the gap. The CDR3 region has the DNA TGTGCCAGCAGTTACCCACAGCCCACCGGGGAGCTGTTTTTT. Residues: CASSYPQPTGELFF.

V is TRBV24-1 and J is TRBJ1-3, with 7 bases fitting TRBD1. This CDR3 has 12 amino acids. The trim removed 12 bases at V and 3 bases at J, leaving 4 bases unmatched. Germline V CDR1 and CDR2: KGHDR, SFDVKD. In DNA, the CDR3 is TGTGCCGTCCGGGACAGTGGAAACACCATATATTTT. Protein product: CAVRDSGNTIYF.

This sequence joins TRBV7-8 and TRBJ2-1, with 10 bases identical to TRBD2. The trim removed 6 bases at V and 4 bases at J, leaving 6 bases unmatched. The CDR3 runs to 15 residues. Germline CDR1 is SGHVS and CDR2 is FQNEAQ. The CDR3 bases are TGTGCCAGCAGACTGGGACTAGCGTATTACAATGAGCAGTTCTTC. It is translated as CASRLGLAYYNEQFF.

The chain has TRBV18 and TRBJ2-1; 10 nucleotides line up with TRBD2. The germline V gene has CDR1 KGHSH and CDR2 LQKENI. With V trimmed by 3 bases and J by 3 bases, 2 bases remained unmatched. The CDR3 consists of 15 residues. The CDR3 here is CASSPEREGYNEQFF. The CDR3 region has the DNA TGTGCCAGCTCACCCGAGCGGGAGGGCTACAATGAGCAGTTCTTC. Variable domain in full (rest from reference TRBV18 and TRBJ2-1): NAGVMQNPRHLVRRRGQEARLRCSPMKGHSHVYWYRQLPEEGLKFMVYLQKENIIDESGMPKERFSAEFPKEGPSILRIQQVVRGDSAAYFCASSPEREGYNEQFFGPGTRLTVL.

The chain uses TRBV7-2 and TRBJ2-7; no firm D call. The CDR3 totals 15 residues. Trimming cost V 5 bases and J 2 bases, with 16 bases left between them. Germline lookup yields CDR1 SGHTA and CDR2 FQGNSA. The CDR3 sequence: CASSPYAEVPYEQYF. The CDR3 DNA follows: TGTGCCAGCAGCCCTTACGCAGAGGTGCCCTACGAGCAGTACTTC.